What follows describes a single T cell receptor (beta chain). The data were obtained in a study of blood T cell repertoires in COVID-19. Study summary: Acute and convalescent COVID-19 specimens originated in the United States, Italy and Spain. From T cells, B-cell-depleted T cells, or PBMCs came the material, which was cDNA or gDNA.

Germline loops: CDR1 SNHLY, CDR2 FYNNEI. CDR3 length: 16 residues. V dropped 5 bases and J dropped 5; count of bases not matched to a gene: 7. How the authors handled the data: Nucleated cell number was recorded as an estimate derived from reference gene primer amplification. Profiled with immunoSEQ multiplex PCR; TCRdb holds only in-frame clones, not every one. From that table come the V and J calls and clone size; the DNA was used to work out D and trimming. The sample shows about 200,000 clones, around three quarters of them seen only once. The receptor was isolated from a woman in her 70s with acute or convalescent COVID-19. The V gene is TRBV2, the J gene TRBJ1-5, with 12 bases identical to TRBD1. Sequences were obtained from peripheral blood. The CDR3 reads CASSSGTGGWDQPQHF. In DNA, the CDR3 is TGTGCCAGCAGTTCCGGGACAGGGGGCTGGGATCAGCCCCAGCATTTT.